A selection of T cell receptor beta chains follows, all from one sample in a study of Ad26.COV2.S vaccination and SARS-CoV-2 variants. Assay: immunoSEQ multiplex PCR; the TCRdb copy retains only in-frame clones and omits some. This table has around 340,000 clones, 80% to 90% appearing once. The material was peripheral blood, obtained in a trial of Ad26.COV2.S vaccine versus placebo. The receptors originated from a person between 18 and 60 years old who received the Ad26.COV2.S COVID-19 vaccine or a placebo. Each CDR3 is given with its conserved first and last residue. D genes are given only for firm matches. Clone size is stated in some rows and not others, as once, few, many or a class when expanded.

j_gene | v_gene | abundance | d_gene | CDR3aa | CDR3nt
TRBJ2-7 | TRBV5-1 | NA | TRBD1 | CASSLAQGAYEQYF | TGCGCCAGCAGCTTGGCACAGGGGGCTTACGAGCAGTACTTC
TRBJ2-7 | TRBV5-1 | NA | NA | CASSRIWQGRSYEQYF | TGCGCCAGCAGCCGAATCTGGCAGGGACGCTCCTACGAGCAGTACTTC
TRBJ1-1 | TRBV19 | NA | NA | CASSIGVNTEAFF | TGTGCCAGTAGTATAGGTGTGAACACTGAAGCTTTCTTT
TRBJ2-7 | TRBV2 | once | NA | CASTFGALGQYF | TGTGCCAGCACTTTCGGCGCACTAGGCCAGTACTTC
TRBJ2-2 | TRBV5-1 | NA | TRBD2 | CASSFSGRDTGELFF | TGCGCCAGCAGCTTTAGCGGGAGAGACACCGGGGAGCTGTTTTTT
TRBJ2-7 | TRBV3-1/TRBV3-2 | NA | NA | CASSQVNTYEQYF | TGTGCCAGCAGCCAAGTTAACACCTACGAGCAGTACTTC
TRBJ1-1 | TRBV5-1 | NA | NA | CASSLGSAENTEAFF | TGCGCCAGCAGCTTGGGGAGCGCGGAGAACACTGAAGCTTTCTTT
TRBJ1-4 | TRBV7-2 | once | NA | CASSLAGVGRTNEKLFF | TGTGCCAGCAGCTTAGCGGGCGTGGGGAGAACTAATGAAAAACTGTTTTTT
TRBJ2-5 | TRBV5-1 | few | TRBD1 | CASSLGDSQETQYF | TGCGCCAGCAGCTTGGGGGACAGCCAAGAGACCCAGTACTTC
TRBJ2-3 | TRBV27 | NA | NA | CASSPRGTSSTDTQYF | TGTGCCAGCAGTCCCCGGGGCACTTCTAGCACAGATACGCAGTATTTT
TRBJ2-5 | TRBV19 | NA | NA | CASSTGLQETQYF | TGTGCCAGTAGCACGGGACTGCAAGAGACCCAGTACTTC
TRBJ2-1 | TRBV14 | NA | TRBD2 | CASSGRLAKNNEQFF | TGTGCCAGCAGCGGACGACTAGCTAAAAACAATGAGCAGTTCTTC
TRBJ2-6 | TRBV7-2 | once | NA | CASSLSGGTAGANVLTF | TGTGCCAGCAGCTTAAGCGGAGGGACTGCTGGGGCCAACGTCCTGACTTTC
TRBJ2-5 | TRBV7-9 | NA | TRBD2 | CASRGLAQTFQETQYF | TGTGCCAGCAGGGGACTAGCCCAAACCTTCCAAGAGACCCAGTACTTC
TRBJ1-4 | TRBV4-2 | NA | NA | CASSPQGGNEKLFF | TGTGCCAGCAGCCCGCAGGGTGGTAATGAAAAACTGTTTTTT
TRBJ2-1 | TRBV9 | NA | NA | CASSVPPDNEQFF | TGTGCCAGCAGCGTACCCCCGGACAATGAGCAGTTCTTC
TRBJ2-4 | TRBV7-9 | NA | NA | CASSFSGDIQYF | TGTGCCAGCAGCTTCTCAGGGGACATTCAGTACTTC
TRBJ2-7 | TRBV5-1 | NA | NA | CASRPTGRTYEQYF | TGCGCCAGCAGACCGACAGGGAGGACCTACGAGCAGTACTTC
TRBJ1-5 | TRBV4-1 | NA | NA | CASSQVDYNSNQPQHF | TGCGCCAGCAGCCAAGTAGACTATAATAGCAATCAGCCCCAGCATTTT
TRBJ1-1 | TRBV2 | few | NA | CASSVGAGAFF | TGTGCCAGCAGTGTGGGGGCAGGAGCTTTCTTT
TRBJ2-3 | TRBV7-8 | NA | TRBD1 | CASSGRDRIRTDTQYF | TGTGCCAGCAGCGGTCGGGACAGGATACGCACAGATACGCAGTATTTT
TRBJ1-6 | TRBV10-1 | NA | NA | CASKSQGRTNSPLHF | TGCGCCAGCAAGAGCCAGGGGCGAACTAATTCACCCCTCCACTTT
TRBJ1-5 | TRBV19 | few | NA | CASSRNSNQPQHF | TGTGCCAGTAGTAGGAATAGCAATCAGCCCCAGCATTTT
TRBJ2-2 | TRBV7-9 | NA | TRBD1 | CASSNRGPNTGELFF | TGTGCCAGCAGCAACAGGGGGCCGAACACCGGGGAGCTGTTTTTT
TRBJ1-5 | TRBV19 | NA | TRBD1 | CASSTTGAPNQPQHF | TGTGCCAGTAGTACTACAGGGGCCCCCAATCAGCCCCAGCATTTT
TRBJ2-3 | TRBV5-6 | NA | NA | CASTVDREDLTDTQYF | TGTGCCAGCACCGTCGACAGGGAGGACCTCACAGATACGCAGTATTTT
TRBJ1-2 | TRBV19 | once | TRBD1 | CASSRDSQYGYTF | TGTGCCAGTAGCCGGGACAGCCAGTATGGCTACACCTTC
TRBJ2-3 | TRBV29-1 | NA | TRBD2 | CSVVGTSGSMDTQYF | TGCAGCGTAGTTGGGACTAGCGGGAGTATGGATACGCAGTATTTT
TRBJ2-1 | TRBV19 | NA | TRBD2 | CASSSGRAGDEQFF | TGTGCCAGTAGTAGCGGGAGGGCTGGGGATGAGCAGTTCTTC
TRBJ2-2 | TRBV19 | NA | TRBD1 | CASSRDRVTGELFF | TGTGCCAGTAGCCGGGACAGGGTAACCGGGGAGCTGTTTTTT
TRBJ2-1 | TRBV19 | NA | NA | CASSIGTSYNEQFF | TGTGCCAGTAGTATTGGGACGTCCTACAATGAGCAGTTCTTC
TRBJ2-2 | TRBV5-5 | NA | NA | CASSLRQTGELFF | TGTGCCAGCAGCTTGCGGCAGACCGGGGAGCTGTTTTTT
TRBJ2-7 | TRBV2 | NA | TRBD1 | CASSAFRGSHSYEQYF | TGTGCCAGCAGCGCCTTCAGGGGGAGTCACTCCTACGAGCAGTACTTC
TRBJ2-1 | TRBV7-9 | NA | NA | CASTETAELFF | TGTGCCAGCACCGAGACAGCCGAGCTGTTCTTC
TRBJ2-7 | TRBV2 | NA | NA | CASSPLPYEQYF | TGTGCCAGCAGTCCCTTACCCTACGAGCAGTACTTC
TRBJ2-7 | TRBV25-1 | NA | NA | CASSEDGREQYF | TGTGCCAGCAGTGAGGACGGGCGCGAGCAGTACTTC
TRBJ2-3 | TRBV19 | NA | NA | CASSIDLLRTDTQYF | TGTGCCAGTAGTATAGATTTACTACGCACAGATACGCAGTATTTT
TRBJ1-1 | TRBV28 | few | NA | CASRLTNTEAFF | TGTGCCAGCAGACTTACGAACACTGAAGCTTTCTTT
TRBJ1-6 | TRBV6-6 | NA | NA | CASSDSHSYNSPLHF | TGTGCCAGCTCGGACAGCCACTCCTATAATTCACCCCTCCACTTT
TRBJ1-4 | TRBV24-1 | NA | NA | CATSRDGSEKLFF | TGTGCCACCAGTCGGGACGGCTCTGAAAAACTGTTTTTT
TRBJ2-7 | TRBV11-2 | NA | NA | CASSLGQSGFYEQYF | TGTGCCAGCAGCTTAGGGCAGTCGGGCTTCTACGAGCAGTACTTC
TRBJ2-7 | TRBV6-6 | once | TRBD2 | CASSYSVASGRYEQYF | TGTGCCAGCAGTTACTCGGTCGCTAGCGGGAGATACGAGCAGTACTTC
TRBJ2-5 | TRBV18 | NA | NA | CASSAKKMSETQYF | TGTGCCAGCTCAGCAAAGAAAATGAGCGAGACCCAGTACTTC
TRBJ2-7 | TRBV12-3/TRBV12-4 | NA | NA | CASSLIGVYEQYF | TGTGCCAGCAGTTTAATCGGAGTCTACGAGCAGTACTTC